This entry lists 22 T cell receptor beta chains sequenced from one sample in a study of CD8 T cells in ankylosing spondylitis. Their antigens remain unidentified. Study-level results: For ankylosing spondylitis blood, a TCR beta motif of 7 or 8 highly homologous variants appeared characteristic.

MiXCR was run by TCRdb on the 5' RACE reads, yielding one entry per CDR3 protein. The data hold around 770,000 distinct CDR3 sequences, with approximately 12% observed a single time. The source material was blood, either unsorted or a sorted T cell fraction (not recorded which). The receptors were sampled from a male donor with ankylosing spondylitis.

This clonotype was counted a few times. The CDR3, as DNA: TGTGCCAGCAGCTTTCAGGGGATGGGACAGCCCCAGCATTTT. Its translation: CASSFQGMGQPQHF. V gene TRBV7-2 combines with J gene TRBJ1-5, with D tentatively TRBD1 (6 bases). Germline assignment: CDR1 SGHTA and CDR2 FQGNSA. Trimming took 3 bases from V and 7 from J, leaving 13 bases between them. This CDR3 is built from 14 residues. Together with reference TRBV7-2 and TRBJ1-5, the CDR3 gives the full variable domain: GAGVSQSPSNKVTEKGKDVELRCDPISGHTALYWYRQSLGQGLEFLIYFQGNSAPDKSGLPSDRFSAERTGGSVSTLTIQRTQQEDSAVYLCASSFQGMGQPQHFGDGTRLSIL.

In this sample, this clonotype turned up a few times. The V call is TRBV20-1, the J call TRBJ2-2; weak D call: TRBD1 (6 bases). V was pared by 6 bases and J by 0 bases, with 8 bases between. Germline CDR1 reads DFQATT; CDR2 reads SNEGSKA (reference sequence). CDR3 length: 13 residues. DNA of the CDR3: TGCAGTGCCTGGGACACGAACACCGGGGAGCTGTTTTTT. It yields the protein CSAWDTNTGELFF.

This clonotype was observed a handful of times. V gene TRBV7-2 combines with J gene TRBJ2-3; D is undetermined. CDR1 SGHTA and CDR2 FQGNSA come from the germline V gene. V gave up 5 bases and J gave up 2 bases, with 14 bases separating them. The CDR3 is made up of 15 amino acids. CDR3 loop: CASSPRAQYTDTQYF. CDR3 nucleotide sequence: TGTGCCAGCAGCCCTCGGGCCCAATACACAGATACGCAGTATTTT.

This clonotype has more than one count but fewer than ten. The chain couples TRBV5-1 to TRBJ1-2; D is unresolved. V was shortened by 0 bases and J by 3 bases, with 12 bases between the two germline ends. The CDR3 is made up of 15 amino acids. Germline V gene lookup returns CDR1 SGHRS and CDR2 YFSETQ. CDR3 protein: CASSLAQSSDYGYTF. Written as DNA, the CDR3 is TGCGCCAGCAGCTTGGCCCAGTCGTCAGACTATGGCTACACCTTC.

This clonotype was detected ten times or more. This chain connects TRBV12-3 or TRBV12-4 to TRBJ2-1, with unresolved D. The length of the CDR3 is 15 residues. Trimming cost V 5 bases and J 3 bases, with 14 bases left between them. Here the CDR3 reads CASSHGPPIYNEQFF. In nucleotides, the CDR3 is TGTGCCAGCAGTCACGGACCGCCGATCTACAATGAGCAGTTCTTC.

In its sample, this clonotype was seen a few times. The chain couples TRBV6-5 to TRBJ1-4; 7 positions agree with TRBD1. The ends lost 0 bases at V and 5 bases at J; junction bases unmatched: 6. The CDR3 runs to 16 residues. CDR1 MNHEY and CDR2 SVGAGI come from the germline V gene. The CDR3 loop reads CASSYSPTGTNEKLFF. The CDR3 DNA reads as TGTGCCAGCAGTTACTCGCCGACAGGGACGAATGAAAAACTGTTTTTT.

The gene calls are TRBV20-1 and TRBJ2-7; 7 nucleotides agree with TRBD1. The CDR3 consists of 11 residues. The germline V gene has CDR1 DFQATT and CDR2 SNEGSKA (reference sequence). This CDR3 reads CCLNRGEEQYF. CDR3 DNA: TGCTGCCTAAACAGGGGTGAGGAGCAGTACTTC.

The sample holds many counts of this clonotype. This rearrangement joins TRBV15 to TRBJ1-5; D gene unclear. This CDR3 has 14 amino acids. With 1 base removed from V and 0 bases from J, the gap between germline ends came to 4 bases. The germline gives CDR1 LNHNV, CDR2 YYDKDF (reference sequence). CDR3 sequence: CATSRGASNQPQHF. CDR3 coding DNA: TGTGCCACCAGCAGAGGGGCTAGCAATCAGCCCCAGCATTTT.

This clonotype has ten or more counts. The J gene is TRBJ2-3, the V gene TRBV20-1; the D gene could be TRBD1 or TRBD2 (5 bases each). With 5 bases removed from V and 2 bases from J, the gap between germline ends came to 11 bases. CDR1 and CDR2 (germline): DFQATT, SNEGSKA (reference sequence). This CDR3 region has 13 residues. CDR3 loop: CSARRDLTDTQYF. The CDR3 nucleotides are TGCAGTGCTCGCCGGGACCTCACAGATACGCAGTATTTT.

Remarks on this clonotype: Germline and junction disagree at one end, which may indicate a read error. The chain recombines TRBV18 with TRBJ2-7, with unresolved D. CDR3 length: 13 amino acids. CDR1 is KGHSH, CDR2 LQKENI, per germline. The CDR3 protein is CASSPLGFYKQYF. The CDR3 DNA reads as TGTGCCAGCTCACCATTGGGGTTCTACAAGCAGTACTTC.

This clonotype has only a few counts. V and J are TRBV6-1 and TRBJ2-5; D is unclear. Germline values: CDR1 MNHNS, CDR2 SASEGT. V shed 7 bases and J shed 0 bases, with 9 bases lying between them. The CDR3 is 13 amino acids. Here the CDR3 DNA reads TGTGCCAGCAAAAAAGGCTACCAAGAGACCCAGTACTTC. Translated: CASKKGYQETQYF.

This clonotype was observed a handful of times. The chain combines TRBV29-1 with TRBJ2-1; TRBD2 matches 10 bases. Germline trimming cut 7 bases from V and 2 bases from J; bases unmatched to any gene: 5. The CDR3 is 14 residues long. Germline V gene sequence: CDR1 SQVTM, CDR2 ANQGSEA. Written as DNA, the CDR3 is TGCAGCGGCGGGACTAGCGTCACCTACAATGAGCAGTTCTTC. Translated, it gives CSGGTSVTYNEQFF.

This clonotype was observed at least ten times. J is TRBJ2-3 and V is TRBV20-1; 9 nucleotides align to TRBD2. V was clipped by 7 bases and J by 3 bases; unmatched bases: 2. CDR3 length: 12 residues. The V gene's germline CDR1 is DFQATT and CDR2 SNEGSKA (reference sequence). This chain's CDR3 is CSVSGRTDTQYF. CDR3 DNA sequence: TGCAGTGTAAGCGGGAGGACAGATACGCAGTATTTT.

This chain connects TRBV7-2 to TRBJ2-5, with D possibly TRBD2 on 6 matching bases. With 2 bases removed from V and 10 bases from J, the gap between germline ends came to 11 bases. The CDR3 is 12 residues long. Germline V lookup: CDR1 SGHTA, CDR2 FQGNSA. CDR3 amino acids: CASSLLGGIQYF. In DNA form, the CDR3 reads TGTGCCAGCAGCTTACTTGGGGGGATCCAGTACTTC.

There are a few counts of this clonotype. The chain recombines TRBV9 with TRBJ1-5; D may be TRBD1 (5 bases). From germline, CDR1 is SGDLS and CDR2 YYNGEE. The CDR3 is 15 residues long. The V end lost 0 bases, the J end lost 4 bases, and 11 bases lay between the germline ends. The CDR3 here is CASSVDGAINQPQHF. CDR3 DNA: TGTGCCAGCAGCGTAGACGGGGCAATAAATCAGCCCCAGCATTTT.

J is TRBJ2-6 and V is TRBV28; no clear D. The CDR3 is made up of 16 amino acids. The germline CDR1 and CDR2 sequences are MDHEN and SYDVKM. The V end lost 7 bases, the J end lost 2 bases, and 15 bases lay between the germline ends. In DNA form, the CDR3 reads TGTGCCAGCACTTCCACGAGAGGCCCTGGGGCCAACGTCCTGACTTTC. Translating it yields CASTSTRGPGANVLTF.

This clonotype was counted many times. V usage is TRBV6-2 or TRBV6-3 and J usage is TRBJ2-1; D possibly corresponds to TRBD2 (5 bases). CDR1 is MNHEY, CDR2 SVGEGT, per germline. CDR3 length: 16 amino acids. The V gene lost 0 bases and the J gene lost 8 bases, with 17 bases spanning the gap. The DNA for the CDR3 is TGTGCCAGCAGTTACTCGGTACTTACACTCGGGGATGAGCAGTTCTTC. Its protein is CASSYSVLTLGDEQFF.

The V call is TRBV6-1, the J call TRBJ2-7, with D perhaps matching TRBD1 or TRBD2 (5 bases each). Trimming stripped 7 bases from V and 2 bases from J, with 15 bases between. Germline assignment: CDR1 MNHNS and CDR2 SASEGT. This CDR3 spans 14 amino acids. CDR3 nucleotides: TGTGCCAGCACCCGGGGACGGGTACCCTACGAGCAGTACTTC. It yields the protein CASTRGRVPYEQYF.

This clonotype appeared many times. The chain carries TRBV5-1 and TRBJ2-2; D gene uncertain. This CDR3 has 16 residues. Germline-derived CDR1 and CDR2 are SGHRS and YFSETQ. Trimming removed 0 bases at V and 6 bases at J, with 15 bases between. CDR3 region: CASSLVTGGFPGELFF. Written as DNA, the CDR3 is TGCGCCAGCAGCTTGGTAACGGGCGGTTTCCCCGGGGAGCTGTTTTTT.

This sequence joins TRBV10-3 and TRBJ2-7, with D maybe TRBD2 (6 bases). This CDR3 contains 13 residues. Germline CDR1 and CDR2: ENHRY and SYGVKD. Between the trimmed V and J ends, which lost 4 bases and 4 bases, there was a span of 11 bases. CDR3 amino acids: CAISVGRGYEQYF. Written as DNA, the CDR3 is TGTGCCATCAGTGTCGGGAGAGGATACGAGCAGTACTTC.

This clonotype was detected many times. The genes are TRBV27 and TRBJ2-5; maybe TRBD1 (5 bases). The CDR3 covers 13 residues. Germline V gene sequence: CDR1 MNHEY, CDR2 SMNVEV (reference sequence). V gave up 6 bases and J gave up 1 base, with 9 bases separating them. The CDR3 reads CASSQRGQETQYF. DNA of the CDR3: TGTGCCAGCAGCCAAAGGGGCCAAGAGACCCAGTACTTC.

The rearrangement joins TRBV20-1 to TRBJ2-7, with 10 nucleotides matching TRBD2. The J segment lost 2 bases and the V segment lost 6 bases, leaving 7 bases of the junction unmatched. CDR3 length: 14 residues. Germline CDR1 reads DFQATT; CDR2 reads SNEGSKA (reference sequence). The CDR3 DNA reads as TGCAGTGCGCAGAGCCTAGCGGGAGCCTACGAGCAGTACTTC. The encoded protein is CSAQSLAGAYEQYF.